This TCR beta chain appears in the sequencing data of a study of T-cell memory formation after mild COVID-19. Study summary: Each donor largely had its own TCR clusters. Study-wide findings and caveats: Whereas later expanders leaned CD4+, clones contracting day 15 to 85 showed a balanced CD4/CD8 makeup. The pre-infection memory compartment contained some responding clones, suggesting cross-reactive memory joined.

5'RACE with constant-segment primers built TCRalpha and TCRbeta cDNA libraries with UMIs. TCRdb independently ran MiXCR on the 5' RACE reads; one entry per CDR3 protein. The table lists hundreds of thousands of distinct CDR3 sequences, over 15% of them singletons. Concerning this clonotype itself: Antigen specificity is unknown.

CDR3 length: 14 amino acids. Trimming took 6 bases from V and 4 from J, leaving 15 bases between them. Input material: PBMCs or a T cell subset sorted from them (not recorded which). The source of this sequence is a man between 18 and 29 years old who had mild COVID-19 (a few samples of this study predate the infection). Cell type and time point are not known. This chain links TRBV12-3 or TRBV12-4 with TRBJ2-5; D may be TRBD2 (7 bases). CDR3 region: CASSRVRGGETQYF. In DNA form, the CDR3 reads TGTGCCAGCAGCCGCGTGAGGGGGGGAGAGACCCAGTACTTC.